Shown below are 18 T cell receptor beta chains from a single sample sequenced in a study of tumor-infiltrating lymphocytes in localized non-small cell lung cancer. This table comes from immunoSEQ multiplex PCR, and its TCRdb copy is limited to in-frame clones, with some not included. Of some 15,000 clones listed, 65% to 85% were seen once; the top ten hold under 13%. Sample: uninvolved lung tissue not adjacent to the tumor. These TCRs come from a human donor with non-small cell lung cancer.

The V and J genes are TRBV5-5 and TRBJ1-1; weak D call: TRBD1 (5 bases). This CDR3 is built from 13 residues. Germline lookup yields CDR1 SGHKS and CDR2 YYEKEE (reference sequence). Trimming took off 6 bases at V and 1 base at J, with 10 bases between the two ends. Written as DNA, the CDR3 is TGTGCCAGCACCCTGACAGAGAACACTGAAGCTTTCTTT. The encoded protein is CASTLTENTEAFF.

The chain combines TRBV5-4 with TRBJ2-3, with D tentatively TRBD1 or TRBD2 (5 bases each). V was trimmed by 0 bases and J by 4 bases, leaving 6 bases between them. Per the germline V gene, CDR1 is SGHNT and CDR2 is YYREEE (reference sequence). This CDR3 region has 13 residues. The chain's CDR3 is CASSLAGPDTQYF. CDR3 nucleotide sequence: TGTGCCAGCAGCTTGGCGGGGCCAGATACGCAGTATTTT.

This clone was seen only once. The J gene is TRBJ1-4, the V gene TRBV5-4; a possible D gene is TRBD1 (5 bases). Germline V CDR1 and CDR2: SGHNT, YYREEE (reference sequence). The germline V and J ends were trimmed by 4 bases and 5 bases, with 15 bases remaining between them. CDR3 length equals 15 residues. CDR3 bases: TGTGCCAGCAGCCGGGACGTGGCGGGGAATGAAAAACTGTTTTTT. It translates to CASSRDVAGNEKLFF.

The V and J genes are TRBV29-1 and TRBJ2-3, with a weak D call TRBD2 (6 bases). V was shortened by 3 bases and J by 5 bases, with 15 bases between the two germline ends. CDR1 and CDR2 (germline): SQVTM, ANQGSEA. The CDR3 loop spans 14 amino acids. The CDR3 loop reads CSVDGDSPGDTQYF. The CDR3 coding sequence is TGCAGCGTTGATGGGGACTCTCCAGGAGATACGCAGTATTTT.

This chain joins TRBV10-3 and TRBJ2-7, with TRBD2 identical over 9 bases. CDR1 is ENHRY and CDR2 is SYGVKD in the germline V gene. CDR3 length: 13 residues. V shed 5 bases and J 3 bases; nucleotides not matched to a gene: 2. This chain's CDR3 is CAISSTSGYEQYF. CDR3 DNA sequence: TGTGCCATCAGTTCGACTAGCGGCTACGAGCAGTACTTC.

CDR3 DNA: TGTGCCAGCAGCCCCCAGCGGGGAAGCTCCTACAATGAGCAGTTCTTC. This sequence encodes CASSPQRGSSYNEQFF. The chain employs TRBV7-9 and TRBJ2-1; 7 bases are shared with TRBD2. Germline V gene lookup returns CDR1 SEHNR and CDR2 FQNEAQ (reference sequence). This CDR3 contains 16 residues. V trimming: 5 bases; J trimming: 0 bases; junction bases outside the gene matches: 7.

V gene TRBV30 combines with J gene TRBJ1-5; a weak D match, TRBD1 (6 bases). CDR3 length equals 14 residues. Germline V gene sequence: CDR1 GTSNPN, CDR2 SVGIG (reference sequence). Deletions cut 1 base from V and 5 bases from J, with 12 bases between. The CDR3 spells CAWSGGGRDQPQHF. DNA for the CDR3: TGTGCCTGGAGTGGCGGGGGCCGAGATCAGCCCCAGCATTTT.

The chain is built from TRBV5-1 and TRBJ2-3; 14 nucleotides agree with TRBD2. Trimming took 4 bases from V and 3 from J; bases not matched to a gene: 7. Germline values: CDR1 SGHRS, CDR2 YFSETQ. The CDR3 is made up of 17 amino acids. The CDR3 DNA sequence: TGCGCCAGCAGCCCTCGACTAGCGGGAGGGGCGACAGATACGCAGTATTTT. Residues: CASSPRLAGGATDTQYF.

With regard to this clone: Germline and junction disagree at one end, which may indicate a read error. This chain uses TRBV7-6 with TRBJ2-1; a weak D match, TRBD2 (6 bases). From germline, CDR1 is SGHVS and CDR2 FNYEAQ. This CDR3 contains 14 residues. This CDR3 reads CASSLALARNEQFF. The CDR3 DNA reads TGTGCCAGCAGCCTAGCACTAGCTCGGAATGAGCAGTTCTTC.

The chain links TRBV2 to TRBJ2-3; the D is unclear. Germline CDR1 reads SNHLY; CDR2 reads FYNNEI. V gave up 8 bases and J gave up 4 bases, with 7 bases separating them. CDR3 size: 11 residues. CDR3 amino acids: CASEVADTQYF. CDR3 DNA: TGTGCCAGCGAAGTGGCAGATACGCAGTATTTT.

V is TRBV7-8 and J is TRBJ2-7; possible D gene TRBD1, 5 bases. V gave up 4 bases and J gave up 2 bases, with 12 bases separating them. This CDR3 comprises 14 residues. Germline V gene lookup returns CDR1 SGHVS and CDR2 FQNEAQ. CDR3 region: CASSYSLGAYEQYF. In nucleotides, the CDR3 is TGTGCCAGCAGCTATTCCTTAGGGGCCTACGAGCAGTACTTC.

This chain uses TRBV9 with TRBJ2-2, with D tentatively TRBD1 or TRBD2 (5 bases each). V dropped 3 bases and J dropped 6 bases, with 15 bases sitting between them. Germline V CDR1 and CDR2: SGDLS, YYNGEE. The CDR3 sequence is 15 residues long. In DNA, the CDR3 is TGTGCCAGCAGCGCCGGGACCGCAGGGTCCGGGGAGCTGTTTTTT. Its translation: CASSAGTAGSGELFF.

V is TRBV5-1 and J is TRBJ1-2; 8 bases match TRBD1. Per germline, CDR1 SGHRS and CDR2 YFSETQ. This CDR3 has 16 amino acids. Losses at the gene ends were 0 bases for V and 6 bases for J; bases not matched to a gene: 10. The CDR3 is CASSLVQGVLLDGYTF. The CDR3 DNA follows: TGCGCCAGCAGCTTGGTACAGGGGGTTTTATTGGATGGCTACACCTTC.

The V gene is TRBV9, the J gene TRBJ1-2; D ambiguous. CDR3 length: 12 residues. Germline V gene sequence: CDR1 SGDLS, CDR2 YYNGEE. V lost 4 bases, J lost 8 bases, and 12 bases lay in between. CDR3 amino acids: CASSPYQYGYTF. The DNA of the CDR3 is TGTGCCAGCAGCCCCTATCAATACGGCTACACCTTC.

The chain couples TRBV11-2 to TRBJ2-5; TRBD2 might be the D (6 bases). CDR3 length equals 15 residues. Germline V lookup: CDR1 SGHAT, CDR2 FQNNGV. V lost 3 bases and J 1 base, leaving 12 bases between the germline ends. The CDR3 here is CASSLVLAFQETQYF. CDR3 in DNA: TGTGCCAGCAGCTTGGTACTAGCCTTCCAAGAGACCCAGTACTTC.

The V and J genes are TRBV28 and TRBJ2-3; 7 nucleotides align to TRBD1. The CDR3 sequence is 15 residues long. Germline CDR1 and CDR2: MDHEN and SYDVKM. Losses at the gene ends were 5 bases for V and 3 bases for J; bases not matched to a gene: 8. CDR3 in amino acids: CASSLRGQITDTQYF. The CDR3 DNA sequence: TGTGCCAGCAGTCTACGGGGACAGATAACAGATACGCAGTATTTT.

The chain recombines TRBV19 with TRBJ2-3; no firm D call. CDR3 length: 13 amino acids. Trimming stripped 10 bases from V and 2 bases from J, with 13 bases between. Germline-derived CDR1 and CDR2 are LNHDA and SQIVND (reference sequence). DNA of the CDR3: TGTGCCACAGCCCAGCAGTTCACAGATACGCAGTATTTT. It is translated as CATAQQFTDTQYF.

The V call is TRBV29-1, the J call TRBJ2-7; D is possibly TRBD1 (6 bases). Deletions cut 6 bases from V and 2 bases from J, with 14 bases between. This CDR3 is built from 13 residues. CDR1 and CDR2 from the germline V gene are SQVTM and ANQGSEA. CDR3 sequence: CSVAPAGAYEQYF. For the CDR3, the DNA is TGCAGCGTGGCGCCGGCAGGGGCCTACGAGCAGTACTTC.